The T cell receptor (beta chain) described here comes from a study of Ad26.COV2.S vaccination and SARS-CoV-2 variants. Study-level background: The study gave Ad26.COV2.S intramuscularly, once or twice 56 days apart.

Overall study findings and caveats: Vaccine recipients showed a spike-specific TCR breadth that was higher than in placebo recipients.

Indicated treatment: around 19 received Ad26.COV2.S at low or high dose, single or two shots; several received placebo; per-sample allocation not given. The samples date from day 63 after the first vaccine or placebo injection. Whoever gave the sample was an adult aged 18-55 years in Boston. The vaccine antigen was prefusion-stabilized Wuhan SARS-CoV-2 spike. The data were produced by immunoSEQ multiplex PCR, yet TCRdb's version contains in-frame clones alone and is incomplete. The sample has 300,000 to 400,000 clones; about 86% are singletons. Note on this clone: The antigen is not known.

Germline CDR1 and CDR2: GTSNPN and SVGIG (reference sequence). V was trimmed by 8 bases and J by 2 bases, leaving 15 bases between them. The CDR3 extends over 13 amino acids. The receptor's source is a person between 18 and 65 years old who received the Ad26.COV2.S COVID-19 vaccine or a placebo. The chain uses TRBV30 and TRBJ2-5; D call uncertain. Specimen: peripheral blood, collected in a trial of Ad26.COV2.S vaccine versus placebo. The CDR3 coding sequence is TGTGCCGGCCGATCTAGGGAACAAGAGACCCAGTACTTC. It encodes CAGRSREQETQYF.